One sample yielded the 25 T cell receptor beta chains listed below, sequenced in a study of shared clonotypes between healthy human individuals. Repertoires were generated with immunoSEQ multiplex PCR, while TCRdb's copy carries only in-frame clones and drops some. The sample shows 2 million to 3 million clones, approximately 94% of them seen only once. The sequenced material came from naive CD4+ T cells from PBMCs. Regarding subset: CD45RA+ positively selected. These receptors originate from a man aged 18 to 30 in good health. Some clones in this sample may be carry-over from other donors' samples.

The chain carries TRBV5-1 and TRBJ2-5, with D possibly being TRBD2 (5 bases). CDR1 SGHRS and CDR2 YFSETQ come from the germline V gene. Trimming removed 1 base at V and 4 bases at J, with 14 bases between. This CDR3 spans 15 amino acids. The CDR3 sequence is CASSLLPGMGETQYF. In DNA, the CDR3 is TGCGCCAGCAGCTTGTTGCCGGGGATGGGAGAGACCCAGTACTTC.

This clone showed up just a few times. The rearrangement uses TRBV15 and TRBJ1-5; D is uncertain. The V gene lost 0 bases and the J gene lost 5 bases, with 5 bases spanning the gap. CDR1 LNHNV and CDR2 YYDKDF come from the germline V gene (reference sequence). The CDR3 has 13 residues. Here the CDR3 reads CATSRDGDQPQHF. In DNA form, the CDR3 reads TGTGCCACCAGCAGAGATGGGGATCAGCCCCAGCATTTT.

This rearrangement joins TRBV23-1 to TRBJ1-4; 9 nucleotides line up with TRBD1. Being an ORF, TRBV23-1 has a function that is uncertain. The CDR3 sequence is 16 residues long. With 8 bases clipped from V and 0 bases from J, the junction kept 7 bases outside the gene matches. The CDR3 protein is CASGRDRETTNEKLFF. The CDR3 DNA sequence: TGCGCCAGCGGCCGGGACAGGGAAACAACTAATGAAAAACTGTTTTTT.

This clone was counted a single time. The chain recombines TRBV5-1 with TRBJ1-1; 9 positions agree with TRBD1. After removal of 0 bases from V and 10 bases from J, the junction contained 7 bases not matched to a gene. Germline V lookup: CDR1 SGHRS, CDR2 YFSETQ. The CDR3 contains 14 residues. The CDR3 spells CASSLAGTGSRAFF. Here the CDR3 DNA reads TGCGCCAGCAGCTTGGCCGGGACAGGGAGTCGAGCTTTCTTT.

CDR3 DNA sequence: TGCGCCAGCAGCCGTGGGACAGCGGGCTACGAGCAGTACTTC. Protein sequence: CASSRGTAGYEQYF. The rearrangement links TRBV5-1 to TRBJ2-7; perhaps TRBD1 as D (7 bases). V lost 4 bases to trimming and J lost 3 bases, with 14 bases between them. The CDR3 loop spans 14 amino acids. CDR1 is SGHRS, CDR2 YFSETQ, per germline.

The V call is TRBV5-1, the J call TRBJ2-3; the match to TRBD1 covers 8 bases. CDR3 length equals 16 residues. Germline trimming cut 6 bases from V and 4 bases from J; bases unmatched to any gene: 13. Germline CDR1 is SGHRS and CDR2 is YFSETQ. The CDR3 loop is CASNPGLRQGSDTQYF. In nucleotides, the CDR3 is TGCGCCAGCAATCCGGGGCTCCGACAGGGGTCAGATACGCAGTATTTT. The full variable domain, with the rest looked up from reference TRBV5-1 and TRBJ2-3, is KAGVTQTPRYLIKTRGQQVTLSCSPISGHRSVSWYQQTPGQGLQFLFEYFSETQRNKGNFPGRFSGRQFSNSRSEMNVSTLELGDSALYLCASNPGLRQGSDTQYFGPGTRLTVL.

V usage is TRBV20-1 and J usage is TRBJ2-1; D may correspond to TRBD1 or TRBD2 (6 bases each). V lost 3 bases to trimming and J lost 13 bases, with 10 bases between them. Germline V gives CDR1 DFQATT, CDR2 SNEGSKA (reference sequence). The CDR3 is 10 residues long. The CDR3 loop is CSASTGAQFF. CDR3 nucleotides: TGCAGTGCTAGCACGGGGGCTCAGTTCTTC.

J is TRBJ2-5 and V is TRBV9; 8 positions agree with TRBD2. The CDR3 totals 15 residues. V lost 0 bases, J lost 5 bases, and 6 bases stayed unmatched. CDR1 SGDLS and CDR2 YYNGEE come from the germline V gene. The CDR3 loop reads CASSVGNGLAETQYF. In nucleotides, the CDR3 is TGTGCCAGCAGCGTAGGGAACGGACTAGCCGAGACCCAGTACTTC.

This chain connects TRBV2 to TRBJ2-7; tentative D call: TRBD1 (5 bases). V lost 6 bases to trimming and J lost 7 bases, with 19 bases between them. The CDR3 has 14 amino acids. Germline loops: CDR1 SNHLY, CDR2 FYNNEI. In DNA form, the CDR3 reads TGTGCCAGCAGGGAGACTGGACACACTTGGGAGCAGTACTTC. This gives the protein CASRETGHTWEQYF.

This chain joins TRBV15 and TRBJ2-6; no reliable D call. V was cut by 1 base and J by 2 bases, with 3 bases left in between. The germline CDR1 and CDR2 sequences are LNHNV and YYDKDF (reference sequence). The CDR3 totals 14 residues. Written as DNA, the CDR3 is TGTGCCACCAGCAGAGGGGCTGGGGCCAACGTCCTGACTTTC. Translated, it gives CATSRGAGANVLTF.

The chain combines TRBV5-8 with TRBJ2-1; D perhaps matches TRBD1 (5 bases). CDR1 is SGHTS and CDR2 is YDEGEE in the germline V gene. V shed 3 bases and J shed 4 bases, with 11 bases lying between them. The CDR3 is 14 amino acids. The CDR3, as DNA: TGTGCCAGCAGCTGGACACCCGCATACAATGAGCAGTTCTTC. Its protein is CASSWTPAYNEQFF.

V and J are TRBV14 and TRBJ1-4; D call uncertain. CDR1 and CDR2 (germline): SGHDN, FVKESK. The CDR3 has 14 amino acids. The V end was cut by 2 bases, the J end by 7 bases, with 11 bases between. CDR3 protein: CASSQNAGPEKLFF. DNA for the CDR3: TGTGCCAGCAGCCAAAACGCAGGTCCTGAAAAACTGTTTTTT.

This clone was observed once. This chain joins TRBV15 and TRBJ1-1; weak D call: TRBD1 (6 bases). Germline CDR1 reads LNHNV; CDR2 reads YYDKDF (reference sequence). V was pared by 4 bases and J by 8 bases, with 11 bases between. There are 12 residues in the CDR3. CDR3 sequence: CATSTNTGEAFF. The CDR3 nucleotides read TGTGCCACCAGCACTAATACAGGGGAAGCTTTCTTT.

The CDR3, as DNA: TGTGCCAGCACCGGAATAGCGAGACAAGAGACCCAGTACTTC. Its translation: CASTGIARQETQYF. The genes are TRBV6-1 and TRBJ2-5, with D possibly matching TRBD2 (5 bases). The germline V gene encodes CDR1 MNHNS and CDR2 SASEGT. This CDR3 has 14 residues. V was clipped by 7 bases and J by 2 bases, with 14 bases between them.

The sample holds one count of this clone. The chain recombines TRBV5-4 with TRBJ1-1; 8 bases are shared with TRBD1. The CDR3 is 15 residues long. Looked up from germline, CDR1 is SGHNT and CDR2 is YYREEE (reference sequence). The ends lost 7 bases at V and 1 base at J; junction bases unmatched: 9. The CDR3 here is CASEVRQGANTEAFF. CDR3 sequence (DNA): TGTGCCAGCGAGGTCAGGCAGGGGGCGAACACTGAAGCTTTCTTT.

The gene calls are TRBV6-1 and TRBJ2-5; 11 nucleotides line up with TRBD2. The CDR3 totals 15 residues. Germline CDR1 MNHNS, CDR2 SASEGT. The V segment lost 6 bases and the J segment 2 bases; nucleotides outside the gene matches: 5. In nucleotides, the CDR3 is TGTGCCAGCAGCCCCGGGACTAGCGGACAAGAGACCCAGTACTTC. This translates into CASSPGTSGQETQYF.

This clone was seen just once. The CDR3 coding sequence is TGTGCCAGCAGCTTCGCCCCGGGGGGAGCAGAGACCCAGTACTTC. It codes for CASSFAPGGAETQYF. The chain has TRBV11-3 and TRBJ2-5, with 7 nucleotides matching TRBD2. In germline, CDR1 is SGHNT, CDR2 YENEEA. This CDR3 contains 15 residues. The trim removed 3 bases at V and 4 bases at J, leaving 8 bases unmatched.

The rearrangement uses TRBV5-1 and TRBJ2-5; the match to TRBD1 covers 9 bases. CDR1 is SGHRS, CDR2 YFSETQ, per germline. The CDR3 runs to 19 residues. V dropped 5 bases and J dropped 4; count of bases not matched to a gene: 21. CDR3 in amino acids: CASRGQGEIVIGSGETQYF. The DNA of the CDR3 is TGCGCCAGCAGGGGACAGGGTGAGATTGTAATAGGTTCGGGAGAGACCCAGTACTTC.

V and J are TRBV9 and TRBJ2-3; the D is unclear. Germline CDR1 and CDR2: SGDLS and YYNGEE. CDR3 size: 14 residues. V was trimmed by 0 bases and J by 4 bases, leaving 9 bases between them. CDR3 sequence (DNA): TGTGCCAGCAGCGTAGGACTTCGCTCAGATACGCAGTATTTT. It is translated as CASSVGLRSDTQYF. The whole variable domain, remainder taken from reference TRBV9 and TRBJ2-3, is DSGVTQTPKHLITATGQRVTLRCSPRSGDLSVYWYQQSLDQGLQFLIQYYNGEERAKGNILERFSAQQFPDLHSELNLSSLELGDSALYFCASSVGLRSDTQYFGPGTRLTVL.

CDR3 in amino acids: CASSVLSMQFF. The CDR3 DNA reads as TGTGCCAGCAGTGTCTTGTCGATGCAGTTCTTC. J is TRBJ2-1 and V is TRBV28; D gene unclear. The CDR3 sequence is 11 residues long. CDR1 is MDHEN, CDR2 SYDVKM, per germline. Deletions cut 5 bases from V and 12 bases from J, with 11 bases between.

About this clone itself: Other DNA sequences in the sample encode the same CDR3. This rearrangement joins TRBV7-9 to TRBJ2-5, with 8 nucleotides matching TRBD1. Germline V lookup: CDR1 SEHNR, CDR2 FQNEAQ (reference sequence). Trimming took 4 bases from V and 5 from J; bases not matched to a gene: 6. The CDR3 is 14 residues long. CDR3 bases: TGTGCCAGCAGCTCCCAGACAGGGGTCGAGACCCAGTACTTC. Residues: CASSSQTGVETQYF.

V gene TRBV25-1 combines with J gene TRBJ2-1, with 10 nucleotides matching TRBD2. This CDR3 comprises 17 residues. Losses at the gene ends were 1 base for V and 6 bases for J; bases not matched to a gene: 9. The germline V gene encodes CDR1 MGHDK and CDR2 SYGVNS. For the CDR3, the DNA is TGTGCCAGCAGTGAATTCTCTAGCGGGAGTTTCGGCAATGAGCAGTTCTTC. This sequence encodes CASSEFSSGSFGNEQFF. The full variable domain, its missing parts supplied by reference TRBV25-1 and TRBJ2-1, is EADIYQTPRYLVIGTGKKITLECSQTMGHDKMYWYQQDPGMELHLIHYSYGVNSTEKGDLSSESTVSRIRTEHFPLTLESARPSHTSQYLCASSEFSSGSFGNEQFFGPGTRLTVL.

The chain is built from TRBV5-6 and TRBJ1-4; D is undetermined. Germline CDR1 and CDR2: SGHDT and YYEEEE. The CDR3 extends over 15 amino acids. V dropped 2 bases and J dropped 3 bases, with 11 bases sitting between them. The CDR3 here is CASSFAGSANEKLFF. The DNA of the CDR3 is TGTGCCAGCAGCTTCGCCGGGTCCGCTAATGAAAAACTGTTTTTT.

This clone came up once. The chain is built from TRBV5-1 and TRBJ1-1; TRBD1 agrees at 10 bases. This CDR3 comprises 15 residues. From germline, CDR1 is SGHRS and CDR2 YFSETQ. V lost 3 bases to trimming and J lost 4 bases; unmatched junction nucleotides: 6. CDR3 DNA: TGCGCCAGCAGCTCGGGACAGGGGTTGTTCACTGAAGCTTTCTTT. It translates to CASSSGQGLFTEAFF.

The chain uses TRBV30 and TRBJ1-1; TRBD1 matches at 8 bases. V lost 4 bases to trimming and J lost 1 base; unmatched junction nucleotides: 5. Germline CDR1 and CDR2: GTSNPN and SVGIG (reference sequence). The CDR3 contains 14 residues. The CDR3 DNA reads TGTGCCTGGACCGGGACAGGAGGGAACACTGAAGCTTTCTTT. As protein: CAWTGTGGNTEAFF.